Sequencing of this T cell receptor (beta chain) was carried out in a study of shared clonotypes between healthy human individuals. Study-wide results and limits: It was the non-shared clonotypes that had lower generation probabilities than clonotypes shared by all four donors. Large sequencing depth failed to make sorted-subset sequencing complete, rarefaction showed.

V was trimmed by 5 bases and J by 1 base, leaving 8 bases between them. This CDR3 is built from 13 residues. The germline gives CDR1 MNHNS, CDR2 SASEGT. Terminally differentiated effector memory CD45RA+ cells were left out of the naive CD8 fraction, which was CD45RO-negative and positively selected for CCR7. Each of the donors was a healthy adult who was HIV-negative and had not had a recent acute infection or vaccination. Regarding this clone: What it recognizes is unknown.

The study ran the assay at deep level. Clones were sequenced by immunoSEQ multiplex PCR, and TCRdb holds only the in-frame ones, with some missing. The table lists some 2 million clones, less than 95% of them singletons. The sequence was collected from a young man in good health. Sample: naive CD8+ T cells sorted from blood. V is TRBV6-1 and J is TRBJ2-5; TRBD2 is a possible D gene (5 bases). CDR3 loop: CASSLALQETQYF. The DNA of the CDR3 is TGTGCCAGCAGTTTAGCGCTCCAAGAGACCCAGTACTTC.